A selection of T cell receptor beta chains follows, all from one sample in a study of spatial heterogeneity in lung cancer. TCRdb passed the 5' RACE reads through MiXCR, listing each CDR3 protein once. Among thousands of distinct CDR3 sequences listed, more than 7.5% were seen once. Sequencing was performed on lung tumor tissue, taken at surgery. The receptors derive from a male donor with early-stage non-small cell lung cancer. Both conserved end residues are part of each CDR3.

V,length,CDR3
TRBV7-2,14,CASSLDRGVFPSYF
TRBV3-1,15,CASSLRTSGGDTQYF
TRBV2,14,CASSVTGGFETQYF
TRBV6-5,15,CASRRGRTPRGTQYF
TRBV6-1,16,CASSEGRQGVVQPQHF
TRBV29-1,17,CSVVATGHHTITDTQYF
TRBV5-1,13,CASSLDVNYEQYF
TRBV29-1,13,CSVGGQMNTEAFF
TRBV28,15,CASSSLGQSNGIQYF
TRBV4-3,14,CASSHYPENTEAFF
TRBV5-8,11,CASSLGNEQFF
TRBV9,13,CASSVVPGETQYF
TRBV2,15,CASTGEAGGSYEQYF
TRBV29-1,14,CSVPYGQGQETQYF
TRBV6-6,15,CASEPGQPNTGELFF
TRBV15,15,CATSRRGAGGETQYF
TRBV19,13,CASSPGQGFLQHF
TRBV9,14,CASAYAQGGGELFF
TRBV12-3/TRBV12-4,14,CASSLRQKNTEAFF
TRBV29-1,14,CSAGGQANTGELFF
TRBV28,14,CASSLQRVGTEAFF
TRBV29-1,14,CSVTTGTGGYEQYF
TRBV2,18,CASDPIPQGPTTNEKLFF
TRBV7-2,15,CASSLYGQANTEAFF
TRBV7-8,11,CASSPLDTQYF
TRBV5-1,17,CASSLGPRMGQVNEQYF
TRBV6-5,13,CASSSWKNTEAFF
TRBV20-1,13,CSAPRVGAGEQYF
TRBV7-3,15,CASSSGQGASNEQFF
TRBV5-5,15,CASSLWGSNTGELFF
TRBV20-1,15,CSAGSRTSVRETQYF
TRBV29-1,13,CSVGAGLSTEAFF
TRBV14,15,CASSRSPGMVTEAFF
TRBV28,15,CASSSLHGSNQPQHF
TRBV20-1,15,CSAARLRDATYEQYF
TRBV10-1,15,CASKESGSGTGELFF
TRBV5-1,15,CASSFTGWNTGELFF
TRBV10-3,14,CAISVRGYEAGYTF
TRBV20-1,11,CSAEGAYEQYF
TRBV6-1,13,CASNARGGTEAFF